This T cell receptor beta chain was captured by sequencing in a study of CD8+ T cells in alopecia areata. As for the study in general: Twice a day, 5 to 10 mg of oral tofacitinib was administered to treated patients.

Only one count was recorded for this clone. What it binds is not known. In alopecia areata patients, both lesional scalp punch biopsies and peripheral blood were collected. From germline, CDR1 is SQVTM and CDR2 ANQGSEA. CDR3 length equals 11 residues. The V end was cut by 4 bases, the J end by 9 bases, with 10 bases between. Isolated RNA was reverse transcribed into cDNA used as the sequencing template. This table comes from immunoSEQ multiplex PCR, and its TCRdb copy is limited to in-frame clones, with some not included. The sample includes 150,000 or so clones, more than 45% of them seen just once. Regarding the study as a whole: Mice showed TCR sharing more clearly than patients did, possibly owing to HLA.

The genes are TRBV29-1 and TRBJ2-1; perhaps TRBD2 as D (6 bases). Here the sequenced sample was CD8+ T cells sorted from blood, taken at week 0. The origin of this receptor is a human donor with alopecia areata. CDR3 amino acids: CSVVLAGEQFF. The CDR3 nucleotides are TGCAGCGTTGTACTAGCTGGTGAGCAGTTCTTC.